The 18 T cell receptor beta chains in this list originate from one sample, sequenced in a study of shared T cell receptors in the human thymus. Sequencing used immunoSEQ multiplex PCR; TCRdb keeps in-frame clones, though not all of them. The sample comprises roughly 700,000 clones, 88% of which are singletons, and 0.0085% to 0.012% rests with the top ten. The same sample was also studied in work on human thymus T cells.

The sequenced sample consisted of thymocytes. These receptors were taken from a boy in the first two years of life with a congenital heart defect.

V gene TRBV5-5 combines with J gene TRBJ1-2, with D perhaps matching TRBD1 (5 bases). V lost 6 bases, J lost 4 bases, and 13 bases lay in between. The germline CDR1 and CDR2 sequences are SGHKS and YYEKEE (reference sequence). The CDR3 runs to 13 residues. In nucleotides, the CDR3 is TGTGCCAGCACTCCGGGGGGGACCTATGGCTACACCTTC. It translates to CASTPGGTYGYTF.

The CDR3 DNA follows: TGTGCCAGCAGTACAGGACACCTTCCCTCCTACGAGCAGTACTTC. Encoded protein: CASSTGHLPSYEQYF. V gene TRBV28 combines with J gene TRBJ2-7; the D gene is possibly TRBD1 (5 bases). The CDR3 spans 15 residues. Trimming stripped 5 bases from V and 0 bases from J, with 14 bases between. The germline CDR1 and CDR2 sequences are MDHEN and SYDVKM.

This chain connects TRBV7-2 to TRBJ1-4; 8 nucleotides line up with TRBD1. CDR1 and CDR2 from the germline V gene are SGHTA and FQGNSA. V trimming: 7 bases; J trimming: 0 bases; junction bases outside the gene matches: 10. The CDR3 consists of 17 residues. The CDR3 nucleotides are TGTGCCAGCACGGGCGGACAGGGTCCACCAACTAATGAAAAACTGTTTTTT. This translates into CASTGGQGPPTNEKLFF.

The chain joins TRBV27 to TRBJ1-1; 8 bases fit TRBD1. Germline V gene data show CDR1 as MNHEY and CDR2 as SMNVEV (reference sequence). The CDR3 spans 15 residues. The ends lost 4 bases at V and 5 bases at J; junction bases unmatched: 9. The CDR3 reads CASSSPDRGLTEAFF. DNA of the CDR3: TGTGCCAGCAGTTCACCTGACAGGGGATTAACTGAAGCTTTCTTT.

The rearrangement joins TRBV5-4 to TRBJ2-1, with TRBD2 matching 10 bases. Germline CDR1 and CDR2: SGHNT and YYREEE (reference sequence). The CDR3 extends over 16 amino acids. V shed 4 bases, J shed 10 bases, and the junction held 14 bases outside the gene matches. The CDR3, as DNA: TGTGCCAGCAGCCCGATGGGACTAGCGAGAGAGAGGGAGCAGTTCTTC. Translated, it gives CASSPMGLAREREQFF. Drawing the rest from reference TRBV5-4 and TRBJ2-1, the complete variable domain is ETGVTQSPTHLIKTRGQQVTLRCSSQSGHNTVSWYQQALGQGPQFIFQYYREEENGRGNFPPRFSGLQFPNYSSELNVNALELDDSALYLCASSPMGLAREREQFFGPGTRLTVL.

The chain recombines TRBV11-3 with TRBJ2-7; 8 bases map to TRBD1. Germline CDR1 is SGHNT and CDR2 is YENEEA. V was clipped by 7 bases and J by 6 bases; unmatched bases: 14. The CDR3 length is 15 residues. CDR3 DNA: TGTGCCAGCACCGAAAGGACAGGGAAGGGACGCGAGCAGTACTTC. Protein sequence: CASTERTGKGREQYF.

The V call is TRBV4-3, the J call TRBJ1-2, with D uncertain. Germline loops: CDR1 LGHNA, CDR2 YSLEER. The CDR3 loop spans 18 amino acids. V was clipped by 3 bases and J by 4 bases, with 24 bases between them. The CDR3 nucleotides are TGCGCCAGCAGCCAGACACGTCGGGTCGGAGGACGCGGCTATGGCTACACCTTC. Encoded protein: CASSQTRRVGGRGYGYTF.

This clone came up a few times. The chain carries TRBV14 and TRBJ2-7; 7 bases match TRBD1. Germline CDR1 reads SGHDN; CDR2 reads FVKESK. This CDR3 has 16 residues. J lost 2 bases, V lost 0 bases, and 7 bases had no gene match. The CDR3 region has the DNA TGTGCCAGCAGCCAAGAGTTGGCAGGGGGACCCTACGAGCAGTACTTC. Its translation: CASSQELAGGPYEQYF.

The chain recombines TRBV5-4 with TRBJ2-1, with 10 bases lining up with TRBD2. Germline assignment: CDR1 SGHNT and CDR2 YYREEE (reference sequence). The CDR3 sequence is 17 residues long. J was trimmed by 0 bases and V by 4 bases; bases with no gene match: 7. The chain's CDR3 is CASSTWTSGLSYNEQFF. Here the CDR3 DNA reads TGTGCCAGCAGCACCTGGACTAGCGGCCTCTCCTACAATGAGCAGTTCTTC. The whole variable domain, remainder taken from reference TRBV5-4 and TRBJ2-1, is ETGVTQSPTHLIKTRGQQVTLRCSSQSGHNTVSWYQQALGQGPQFIFQYYREEENGRGNFPPRFSGLQFPNYSSELNVNALELDDSALYLCASSTWTSGLSYNEQFFGPGTRLTVL.

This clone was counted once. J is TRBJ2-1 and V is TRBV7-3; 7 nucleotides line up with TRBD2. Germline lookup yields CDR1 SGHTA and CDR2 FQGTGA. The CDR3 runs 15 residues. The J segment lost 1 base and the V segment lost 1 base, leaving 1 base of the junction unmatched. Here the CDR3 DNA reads TGTGCCAGCAGCTTAAACGGGAGGTCCTACAATGAGCAGTTCTTC. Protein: CASSLNGRSYNEQFF.

In nucleotides, the CDR3 is TGTGCCTGGGGGGGACAGGGGCTAAACAATGAGCAGTTCTTC. Protein sequence: CAWGGQGLNNEQFF. The chain combines TRBV30 with TRBJ2-1, with 10 bases lining up with TRBD1. Germline CDR1 and CDR2: GTSNPN and SVGIG (reference sequence). There are 14 residues in the CDR3. V lost 5 bases, J lost 5 bases, and 6 bases stayed unmatched.

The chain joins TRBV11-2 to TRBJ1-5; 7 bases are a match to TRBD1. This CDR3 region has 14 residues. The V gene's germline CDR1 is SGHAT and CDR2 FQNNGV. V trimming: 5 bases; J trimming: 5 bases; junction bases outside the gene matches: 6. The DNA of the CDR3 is TGTGCCAGCAGCCCCCAGGGGGGTGATCAGCCCCAGCATTTT. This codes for CASSPQGGDQPQHF.

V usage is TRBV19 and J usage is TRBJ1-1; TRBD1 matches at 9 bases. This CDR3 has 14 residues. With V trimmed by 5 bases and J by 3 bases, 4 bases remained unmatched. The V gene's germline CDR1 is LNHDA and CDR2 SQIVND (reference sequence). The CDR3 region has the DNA TGTGCCAGTAGTCCCCGGACAGGGGACACTGAAGCTTTCTTT. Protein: CASSPRTGDTEAFF.

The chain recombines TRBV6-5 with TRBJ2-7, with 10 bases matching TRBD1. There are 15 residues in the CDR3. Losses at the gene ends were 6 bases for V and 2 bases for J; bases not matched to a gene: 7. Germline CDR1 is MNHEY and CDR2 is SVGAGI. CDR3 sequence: CASSLAGTGAYEQYF. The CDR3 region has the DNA TGTGCCAGCAGCCTCGCCGGGACAGGGGCCTACGAGCAGTACTTC.

The chain's CDR3 is CASTPDSSESYEQYF. The CDR3 bases are TGTGCCAGCACCCCAGACTCTAGCGAGTCCTACGAGCAGTACTTC. The J gene is TRBJ2-7, the V gene TRBV11-3, with D perhaps matching TRBD2 (6 bases). Trimming shortened V by 7 bases and J by 1 base, and 17 bases separated the two germline ends. The germline V gene has CDR1 SGHNT and CDR2 YENEEA. The CDR3 spans 15 residues.

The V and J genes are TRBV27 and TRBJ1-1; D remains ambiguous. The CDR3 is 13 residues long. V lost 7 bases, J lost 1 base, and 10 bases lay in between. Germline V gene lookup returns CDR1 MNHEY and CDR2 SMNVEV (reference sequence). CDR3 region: CASTLRENTEAFF. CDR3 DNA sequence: TGTGCCAGCACCCTTCGGGAGAACACTGAAGCTTTCTTT.

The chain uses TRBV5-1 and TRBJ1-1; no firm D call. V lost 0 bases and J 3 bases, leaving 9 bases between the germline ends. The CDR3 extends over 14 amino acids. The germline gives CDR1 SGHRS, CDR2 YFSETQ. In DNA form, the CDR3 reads TGCGCCAGCAGCTTGGCCGAGAAGTACACTGAAGCTTTCTTT. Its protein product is CASSLAEKYTEAFF.

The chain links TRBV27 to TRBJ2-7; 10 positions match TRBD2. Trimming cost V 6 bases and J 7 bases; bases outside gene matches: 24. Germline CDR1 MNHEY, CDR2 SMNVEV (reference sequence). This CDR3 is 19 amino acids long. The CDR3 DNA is TGTGCCAGCAGGGGGGCAGGACTAGCGGAACCTACTTACCACGGAGAGCAGTACTTC. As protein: CASRGAGLAEPTYHGEQYF.